The 32 T cell receptor beta chains listed next were all sequenced from one sample in a study of Graves' ophthalmopathy and Graves' hyperthyroidism. Amplification of TCR beta CDR3 regions used RNA transcripts. Amplification began with first-round RT-PCR using HTBI primers, then second-round multiplex PCR was performed. TCRdb used MiXCR to reprocess the multiplex PCR reads, holding one entry per CDR3 protein. The sample records 350,000 to 450,000 distinct CDR3 sequences, roughly 21% being singletons. The source material was peripheral blood. The receptors here all came from a young woman with stable Graves' hyperthyroidism.

The sample holds many counts of this clonotype. It may be a read error: a sequence one base away is much more abundant. The rearrangement joins TRBV20-1 to TRBJ2-5; the D gene is possibly TRBD2 (5 bases). This CDR3 contains 14 residues. From germline, CDR1 is DFQATT and CDR2 SNEGSKA (reference sequence). CDR3 DNA sequence: TGCAGTGCTAGAGATTCGGGGAGTGGAGAGACCAAGTACTTC. Encoded protein: CSARDSGSGETKYF.

This clonotype was seen a handful of times. The chain links TRBV12-3 or TRBV12-4 to TRBJ2-7; the match to TRBD1 covers 9 bases. The CDR3 is 16 amino acids. J was trimmed by 2 bases and V by 6 bases; bases with no gene match: 11. The CDR3 sequence is CASSHNPGTGTYEQYF. As DNA, the CDR3 is TGTGCCAGCAGCCACAACCCCGGGACAGGGACCTACGAGCAGTACTTC.

The chain recombines TRBV6-5 with TRBJ1-2, with D unclear. The CDR3 length is 16 residues. V lost 1 base and J 0 bases, leaving 12 bases between the germline ends. From germline, CDR1 is MNHEY and CDR2 SVGAGI. Here the CDR3 DNA reads TGTGCCAGCAGTTACTTACAGTCAGCACCTAACTATGGCTACACCTTC. Residues: CASSYLQSAPNYGYTF.

This clonotype was seen at least ten times. The chain is built from TRBV4-2 and TRBJ2-7, with D unresolved. Between the trimmed V and J ends, which lost 1 base and 6 bases, there was a span of 22 bases. This CDR3 spans 17 amino acids. Germline-derived CDR1 and CDR2 are LGHNA and YNFKEQ. Here the CDR3 reads CASSQVLVVERVPEQYF. The DNA of the CDR3 is TGTGCCAGCAGCCAAGTCTTAGTTGTAGAGAGAGTCCCCGAGCAGTACTTC.

In its sample, this clonotype was seen a few times. This chain links TRBV30 with TRBJ2-2; the D is unclear. Germline V gene lookup returns CDR1 GTSNPN and CDR2 SVGIG (reference sequence). Trimming pared 0 bases from V and 7 bases from J, leaving 12 bases between. CDR3 length equals 14 residues. CDR3 coding DNA: TGTGCCTGGAGTGTAAGCACCCCTGGCGGGGAGCTGTTTTTT. This sequence encodes CAWSVSTPGGELFF.

This clonotype was detected ten times or more. This chain uses TRBV24-1 with TRBJ2-5, with 9 bases aligning to TRBD2. Germline trimming cut 1 base from V and 3 bases from J; bases unmatched to any gene: 2. Germline lookup yields CDR1 KGHDR and CDR2 SFDVKD. The CDR3 has 15 amino acids. This chain's CDR3 is CATSDLGGREETQYF. CDR3 in DNA: TGTGCCACCAGTGATTTAGGCGGGAGGGAAGAGACCCAGTACTTC.

This clonotype was counted between two and nine times. This sequence joins TRBV27 and TRBJ2-7; D possibly uses TRBD1 or TRBD2 (5 bases each). The ends were cut back, 6 bases at V and 1 base at J, with 19 bases in the middle. This CDR3 contains 16 residues. Germline CDR1 is MNHEY and CDR2 is SMNVEV (reference sequence). The CDR3, as DNA: TGTGCCAGCAGACCCTCCCGGGGCAGGGAATCCTACGAGCAGTACTTC. It encodes CASRPSRGRESYEQYF.

This clonotype appeared many times. V and J are TRBV10-1 and TRBJ2-5, with 8 bases aligning to TRBD2. In germline, CDR1 is WNHNN, CDR2 SYGVQD (reference sequence). V was clipped by 0 bases and J by 0 bases; unmatched bases: 3. The length of the CDR3 is 16 residues. The CDR3: CASSESAGGHQETQYF. In DNA, the CDR3 is TGCGCCAGCAGTGAGTCGGCGGGAGGCCACCAAGAGACCCAGTACTTC.

This clonotype was seen many times. V usage is TRBV2 and J usage is TRBJ2-5, with 8 nucleotides matching TRBD1. Germline CDR1 SNHLY, CDR2 FYNNEI. The CDR3 runs 12 residues. The J segment lost 3 bases and the V segment lost 6 bases, leaving 0 bases of the junction unmatched. The CDR3 reads CASRDREETQYF. The CDR3 DNA sequence: TGTGCCAGCAGGGACAGGGAAGAGACCCAGTACTTC.

This clonotype was counted at least ten times. The chain has TRBV15 and TRBJ2-5; 10 bases are shared with TRBD2. This CDR3 comprises 13 residues. The germline V gene has CDR1 LNHNV and CDR2 YYDKDF (reference sequence). Trimming at V came to 11 bases and at J to 5 bases, leaving 8 bases not matched to a gene. In DNA, the CDR3 is TGTGCCCTCCGGGCTAGCGGGAGTGAGACCCAGTACTTC. This codes for CALRASGSETQYF. The variable domain in full, completed from reference TRBV15 and TRBJ2-5, reads DAMVIQNPRYQVTQFGKPVTLSCSQTLNHNVMYWYQQKSSQAPKLLFHYYDKDFNNEADTPDNFQSRRPNTSFCFLDIRSPGLGDTAMYLCALRASGSETQYFGPGTRLLVL.

This chain connects TRBV20-1 to TRBJ2-5, with TRBD2 as a possible D gene (6 bases). Trimming took off 0 bases at V and 8 bases at J, with 13 bases between the two ends. CDR1 is DFQATT, CDR2 SNEGSKA, per germline (reference sequence). CDR3 size: 13 residues. The chain's CDR3 is CSARDPTRGTQYF. The CDR3 coding sequence is TGCAGTGCTAGAGATCCAACGCGGGGAACCCAGTACTTC.

The V gene is TRBV12-3 or TRBV12-4, the J gene TRBJ1-1; D might be TRBD1 (5 bases). Trimming removed 7 bases from V and 4 bases from J, with 16 bases in between. There are 14 residues in the CDR3. In DNA form, the CDR3 reads TGTGCCAGCAACCCTGACAGCATAGGCACTGAAGCTTTCTTT. Its protein is CASNPDSIGTEAFF.

This chain joins TRBV28 and TRBJ2-5; no reliable D call. V dropped 10 bases and J dropped 1 base, with 10 bases sitting between them. The germline V gene has CDR1 MDHEN and CDR2 SYDVKM. This CDR3 is 12 amino acids long. CDR3 residues: CATGPFQETQYF. The CDR3 DNA is TGTGCCACCGGACCTTTCCAAGAGACCCAGTACTTC. The full variable domain, completed using reference TRBV28 and TRBJ2-5, is DVKVTQSSRYLVKRTGEKVFLECVQDMDHENMFWYRQDPGLGLRLIYFSYDVKMKEKGDIPEGYSVSREKKERFSLILESASTNQTSMYLCATGPFQETQYFGPGTRLLVL.

At least ten counts were recorded for this clonotype. The rearrangement uses TRBV28 and TRBJ1-1; a possible D gene is TRBD1 (5 bases). Looked up from germline, CDR1 is MDHEN and CDR2 is SYDVKM. Trimming cost V 3 bases and J 6 bases, with 14 bases left between them. The CDR3 is 14 amino acids. This CDR3 is CASSLQGSTSEAFF. The CDR3 region has the DNA TGTGCCAGCAGTTTGCAGGGAAGTACATCTGAAGCTTTCTTT.

At least ten counts were recorded for this clonotype. The J gene is TRBJ2-7, the V gene TRBV29-1, with TRBD1 matching 9 bases. V lost 6 bases and J lost 2; bases outside the gene matches: 5. Looked up from germline, CDR1 is SQVTM and CDR2 is ANQGSEA. The CDR3 contains 13 residues. CDR3 amino acids: CSVTGTGTYEQYF. CDR3 sequence (DNA): TGCAGCGTGACAGGGACAGGGACCTACGAGCAGTACTTC.

The DNA for the CDR3 is TGCGCCAGCAGCTCCGGACTGACTTATGGCTACACCTTC. Its protein is CASSSGLTYGYTF. The chain employs TRBV5-1 and TRBJ1-2; D is undetermined. Germline V lookup: CDR1 SGHRS, CDR2 YFSETQ. V was trimmed by 3 bases and J by 5 bases, leaving 11 bases between them. The CDR3 is 13 residues long.

This clonotype was picked up many times. The rearrangement joins TRBV2 to TRBJ1-2; 8 nucleotides match TRBD1. The CDR3 is 12 residues long. Germline trimming cut 10 bases from V and 8 bases from J; bases unmatched to any gene: 9. Germline V CDR1 and CDR2: SNHLY, FYNNEI. The CDR3 bases are TGTGCCACCAGGACAGGGAACGCGGGCTACACCTTC. This gives the protein CATRTGNAGYTF. The full variable domain, completed using reference TRBV2 and TRBJ1-2, is EPEVTQTPSHQVTQMGQEVILRCVPISNHLYFYWYRQILGQKVEFLVSFYNNEISEKSEIFDDQFSVERPDGSNFTLKIRSTKLEDSAMYFCATRTGNAGYTFGSGTRLTVV.

Concerning this clonotype: This may be a read error: a much more frequent sequence differs by one nucleotide. V is TRBV12-3 or TRBV12-4 and J is TRBJ1-1; the D is unclear. The CDR3 contains 13 residues. The CDR3: CASSFRFNTESFF. CDR3 DNA sequence: TGTGCCAGCAGTTTCAGATTCAACACTGAATCTTTCTTT.

This clonotype was seen a few times. V and J are TRBV5-1 and TRBJ2-7, with D unclear. In germline, CDR1 is SGHRS, CDR2 YFSETQ. Trimming removed 2 bases from V and 1 base from J, with 10 bases in between. This CDR3 has 14 amino acids. For the CDR3, the DNA is TGCGCCAGCAGCTTTCAGTCTAGGTCCTACGAGCAGTACTTC. Its protein is CASSFQSRSYEQYF.

This chain links TRBV12-3 or TRBV12-4 with TRBJ1-2, with TRBD1 as a possible D gene (5 bases). The CDR3 is 16 amino acids. V gave up 4 bases and J gave up 0 bases, with 15 bases separating them. The CDR3 DNA reads as TGTGCCAGCAGTTCTCGAGGCCTAGGGGCTAACTATGGCTACACCTTC. It encodes CASSSRGLGANYGYTF.

The rearrangement joins TRBV12-3 or TRBV12-4 to TRBJ2-5; D is perhaps TRBD2 (6 bases). The length of the CDR3 is 16 residues. Trimming shortened V by 4 bases and J by 0 bases, and 15 bases separated the two germline ends. Written as DNA, the CDR3 is TGTGCCAGCAGTTGCACCGGGGGTGCGTACCAAGAGACCCAGTACTTC. Translation gives CASSCTGGAYQETQYF.

Ten or more counts support this clonotype. This sequence joins TRBV6-1 and TRBJ2-2; 10 positions agree with TRBD2. With V trimmed by 6 bases and J by 6 bases, 7 bases remained unmatched. From germline, CDR1 is MNHNS and CDR2 SASEGT. The CDR3 extends over 15 amino acids. CDR3 DNA: TGTGCCAGCAGCCCTAGCGGGAGTAAGGCCGGGGAGCTGTTTTTT. Protein: CASSPSGSKAGELFF.

The rearrangement joins TRBV5-8 to TRBJ2-5; 7 nucleotides align to TRBD1. V was pared by 0 bases and J by 3 bases, with 5 bases of the junction left unmatched. This CDR3 contains 15 residues. CDR1 SGHTS and CDR2 YDEGEE come from the germline V gene. Here the CDR3 reads CASSLGAGTEETQYF. Written as DNA, the CDR3 is TGTGCCAGCAGCTTGGGGGCCGGGACAGAAGAGACCCAGTACTTC.

There are many counts of this clonotype. V is TRBV20-1 and J is TRBJ2-7; TRBD2 matches 7 bases. This CDR3 spans 17 amino acids. Germline values: CDR1 DFQATT, CDR2 SNEGSKA (reference sequence). V lost 5 bases, J lost 0 bases, and 16 bases stayed unmatched. CDR3 DNA sequence: TGCAGTGCTCGCCTAGGGTGGGAGGGCCGGTTCTCCTACGAGCAGTACTTC. Translating gives CSARLGWEGRFSYEQYF.

This clonotype was seen many times. V and J are TRBV20-1 and TRBJ2-7; the D call may be TRBD1 or TRBD2 (5 bases each). The ends were cut back, 5 bases at V and 3 bases at J, with 14 bases in the middle. Germline lookup yields CDR1 DFQATT and CDR2 SNEGSKA (reference sequence). This CDR3 contains 13 residues. The CDR3 bases are TGCAGTGCTGAGGGGCCTAACAGCTACGAGCAGTACTTC. Translation: CSAEGPNSYEQYF.

As to this clonotype: It is unclear where the CDR3 begins or ends on the DNA, so no DNA is shown, and the CDR3 is as TCRdb lists it. The chain couples TRBV20-1 to TRBJ2-4; the DNA was not compared with TRBD2, the D call given in the table. The germline gives CDR1 DFQATT, CDR2 SNEGSKA (reference sequence). The CDR3 contains 16 residues when both ends are counted. This CDR3 reads CSARRWAEGAKNIKYF.

This clonotype has ten or more counts. The rearrangement links TRBV4-2 to TRBJ2-5; no definite D call. Per the germline V gene, CDR1 is LGHNA and CDR2 is YNFKEQ. The CDR3 loop spans 13 amino acids. V was cut by 4 bases and J by 4 bases, with 10 bases left in between. This CDR3 reads CASSLQLTETQYF. CDR3 DNA sequence: TGTGCCAGCAGCCTTCAACTGACAGAGACCCAGTACTTC.

This clonotype was picked up many times. The J gene is TRBJ1-2, the V gene TRBV18, with 10 nucleotides matching TRBD1. The CDR3 has 15 residues. Losses at the gene ends were 1 base for V and 8 bases for J; bases not matched to a gene: 7. The germline V gene encodes CDR1 KGHSH and CDR2 LQKENI. In DNA form, the CDR3 reads TGTGCCAGCTCACCACGTGGGACAGGGGAAGGAGGCTACACCTTC. Its translation: CASSPRGTGEGGYTF.

At least ten counts were recorded for this clonotype. The rearrangement uses TRBV7-2 and TRBJ1-5; TRBD1 aligns across 10 bases. V lost 4 bases and J lost 6; bases outside the gene matches: 3. The CDR3 loop spans 14 amino acids. The V gene's germline CDR1 is SGHTA and CDR2 FQGNSA. The CDR3, as DNA: TGTGCCAGCAGCTCGGACAGGGGGTTTCAGCCCCAGCATTTT. Protein sequence: CASSSDRGFQPQHF. Full variable domain (missing parts from reference TRBV7-2 and TRBJ1-5): GAGVSQSPSNKVTEKGKDVELRCDPISGHTALYWYRQSLGQGLEFLIYFQGNSAPDKSGLPSDRFSAERTGGSVSTLTIQRTQQEDSAVYLCASSSDRGFQPQHFGDGTRLSIL.

This clonotype occurred many times. The CDR3 here is CASSQRQGRDSPLHF. Written as DNA, the CDR3 is TGTGCCAGCAGCCAACGACAGGGTAGGGATTCACCCCTCCACTTT. The rearrangement uses TRBV11-2 and TRBJ1-6; 7 bases fit TRBD1. Germline CDR1 SGHAT, CDR2 FQNNGV. The trim removed 5 bases at V and 8 bases at J, leaving 9 bases unmatched. The CDR3 has 15 residues.

This clonotype appeared many times. The chain employs TRBV2 and TRBJ2-2; 8 nucleotides align to TRBD2. The CDR3 contains 15 residues. The V gene's germline CDR1 is SNHLY and CDR2 FYNNEI. The V segment lost 8 bases and the J segment 0 bases; nucleotides outside the gene matches: 5. CDR3 sequence reads: CASHRLAPNTGELFF. DNA of the CDR3: TGTGCCAGCCATCGACTAGCGCCGAACACCGGGGAGCTGTTTTTT.

The chain has TRBV6-1 and TRBJ2-7; D remains unclear. The germline gives CDR1 MNHNS, CDR2 SASEGT. Trimming pared 0 bases from V and 7 bases from J, leaving 10 bases between. This CDR3 has 13 amino acids. In nucleotides, the CDR3 is TGTGCCAGCAGTGAAGCTGGGTGGTGGGAGCAGTACTTC. It encodes CASSEAGWWEQYF.